The 9 T cell receptor beta chains in this list originate from one sample, sequenced in a study of blood T cell repertoires in COVID-19. Repertoires were generated with immunoSEQ multiplex PCR, while TCRdb's copy carries only in-frame clones and drops some. The data show about 250,000 clones, about 86% seen once. The sequenced sample was peripheral blood. The source is a man aged 35-49 years with active or convalescent COVID-19.

J is TRBJ1-2 and V is TRBV10-1; tentatively, D is TRBD1 (5 bases). The CDR3 has 13 residues. V lost 2 bases and J lost 8, with 12 bases in between. Per germline, CDR1 WNHNN and CDR2 SYGVQD (reference sequence). The CDR3 reads CASSEEVRGGYTF. For the CDR3, the DNA is TGCGCCAGCAGTGAGGAGGTCCGGGGGGGCTACACCTTC.

This clone has only a few counts. The chain couples TRBV6-5 to TRBJ1-2; the match to TRBD1 covers 7 bases. V was pared by 2 bases and J by 8 bases, with 5 bases of the junction left unmatched. The CDR3 runs 13 residues. The germline V gene has CDR1 MNHEY and CDR2 SVGAGI. DNA for the CDR3: TGTGCCAGCAGTTACAGGGGGCTCGTCGGCTACACCTTC. Amino acid sequence: CASSYRGLVGYTF.

The chain carries TRBV6-5 and TRBJ1-2; TRBD1 matches at 7 bases. Germline values: CDR1 MNHEY, CDR2 SVGAGI. The CDR3 totals 14 residues. V was clipped by 6 bases and J by 0 bases; unmatched bases: 4. CDR3 nucleotide sequence: TGTGCCAGCAGGAGGCAGGGGGCTAACTATGGCTACACCTTC. Its translation is CASRRQGANYGYTF.

The rearrangement joins TRBV5-4 to TRBJ2-3; D may be TRBD1 (6 bases). The germline CDR1 and CDR2 sequences are SGHNT and YYREEE (reference sequence). The CDR3 totals 16 residues. Trimming left V 0 bases short and J 1 base short, with 12 bases between. The CDR3 sequence: CASSLGGTRGTDTQYF. The CDR3 coding sequence is TGTGCCAGCAGCTTGGGAGGGACACGCGGCACAGATACGCAGTATTTT.

V gene TRBV27 combines with J gene TRBJ2-2; D gene ambiguous. V was cut by 3 bases and J by 5 bases, with 10 bases left in between. Germline-derived CDR1 and CDR2 are MNHEY and SMNVEV (reference sequence). The CDR3 runs 14 residues. In DNA form, the CDR3 reads TGTGCCAGCAGTTTGCTCGGGTATACCGGGGAGCTGTTTTTT. Its translation: CASSLLGYTGELFF.

The chain uses TRBV12-5 and TRBJ1-1, with D unclear. Germline V lookup: CDR1 LGHNT, CDR2 FRNRAP. CDR3 length: 13 residues. The germline V and J ends were trimmed by 5 bases and 1 base, with 8 bases remaining between them. The CDR3 DNA is TGTGCTAGTGGTCGACAACCGAACACTGAAGCTTTCTTT. It codes for CASGRQPNTEAFF.

The rearrangement uses TRBV19 and TRBJ1-2; 12 positions match TRBD1. CDR3 length: 15 residues. Trimming at V came to 5 bases and at J to 4 bases, leaving 5 bases not matched to a gene. CDR1 and CDR2 (germline): LNHDA, SQIVND (reference sequence). CDR3 residues: CASSRDRGLPYGYTF. CDR3 nucleotides: TGTGCCAGTAGTCGGGACAGGGGGCTTCCCTATGGCTACACCTTC.

The rearrangement links TRBV3-1 (or the pseudogene TRBV3-2) to TRBJ2-7; the match to TRBD2 covers 8 bases. CDR1 is LGHDT and CDR2 is YNNKEL in the germline V gene (reference sequence). V lost 4 bases to trimming and J lost 2 bases; unmatched junction nucleotides: 7. The CDR3 has 15 residues. The CDR3: CASSLRTSPTYEQYF. The CDR3 region has the DNA TGTGCCAGCAGCCTCCGGACTAGCCCGACCTACGAGCAGTACTTC.

In its sample, this clone was seen once. V is TRBV6-5 and J is TRBJ2-3; TRBD1 might be the D (5 bases). The CDR3 has 15 amino acids. Germline CDR1 reads MNHEY; CDR2 reads SVGAGI. With 3 bases removed from V and 0 bases from J, the gap between germline ends came to 10 bases. This CDR3 reads CASSYSTVSTDTQYF. The CDR3 bases are TGTGCCAGCAGTTATTCGACAGTTAGCACAGATACGCAGTATTTT.